This record covers a single T cell receptor beta chain. The data are from a study of technical replicates of blood from a few donors. Trimming stripped 1 base from V and 2 bases from J, with 13 bases between. This CDR3 is built from 16 residues. In germline, CDR1 is SGHAT, CDR2 FQNNGV. TCRdb keeps only in-frame clones here, not all; method: immunoSEQ multiplex PCR. The data show some 67,000 clones, with more than 95% seen just once and roughly 0.15% held by the top ten. The chain links TRBV11-2 to TRBJ2-3; D may be TRBD1 (5 bases). The sequence derives from a human donor in good health. What was sequenced was T cells isolated from PBMCs. CDR3: CASSLGRGTFTDTQYF. CDR3 nucleotides: TGTGCCAGCAGCTTAGGAAGGGGAACTTTCACAGATACGCAGTATTTT.